A single sample is the source of the 13 T cell receptor beta chains below, sequenced in a study of T cell responses to AZD1222 COVID-19 vaccine. Assay: immunoSEQ multiplex PCR; the TCRdb copy retains only in-frame clones and omits some. The sample yields 84,000 or so clones, about nine tenths seen once. The input for sequencing was peripheral blood, taken on day 0 of AZD1222 vaccination. All receptors derive from an adult in good health.

CDR3 loop: CASSLGDSDRRGYTF. The CDR3 DNA reads as TGCGCCAGCAGCTTGGGGGACTCGGACAGGCGCGGCTACACCTTC. The genes are TRBV5-1 and TRBJ1-2; 7 positions agree with TRBD1. V lost 0 bases and J lost 8; bases outside the gene matches: 10. CDR3 size: 15 residues. Germline-derived CDR1 and CDR2 are SGHRS and YFSETQ.

This clone was observed once. The J gene is TRBJ2-1, the V gene TRBV19; a possible D gene is TRBD2 (6 bases). The length of the CDR3 is 15 residues. The germline CDR1 and CDR2 sequences are LNHDA and SQIVND (reference sequence). V lost 7 bases to trimming and J lost 4 bases, with 17 bases between them. The CDR3 DNA follows: TGTGCCAGTACCCCTCCGGGAGCAAGGTACAATGAGCAGTTCTTC. It is translated as CASTPPGARYNEQFF.

The genes are TRBV7-8 and TRBJ2-1; TRBD2 matches 9 bases. There are 15 residues in the CDR3. In germline, CDR1 is SGHVS, CDR2 FQNEAQ. Losses at the gene ends were 2 bases for V and 7 bases for J; bases not matched to a gene: 6. The CDR3 DNA reads as TGTGCCAGCAGCTTAAATGGGCTAGCGGGAAATGAGCAGTTCTTC. As protein: CASSLNGLAGNEQFF.

The V and J genes are TRBV3-1 (or the pseudogene TRBV3-2) and TRBJ2-5, with 11 bases matching TRBD2. V was clipped by 3 bases and J by 4 bases; unmatched bases: 7. The CDR3 extends over 16 amino acids. Germline loops: CDR1 LGHDT, CDR2 YNNKEL (reference sequence). In DNA form, the CDR3 reads TGTGCCAGCAGCCACCATAGCGGGGGGGCCCGAGAGACCCAGTACTTC. Translated: CASSHHSGGARETQYF.

This clone was observed a few times. The V call is TRBV20-1, the J call TRBJ1-2, with a tentative D call TRBD1 (5 bases). The V end was cut by 5 bases, the J end by 7 bases, with 11 bases between. The CDR3 has 11 residues. Germline-derived CDR1 and CDR2 are DFQATT and SNEGSKA (reference sequence). CDR3 sequence (DNA): TGCAGTGCTCGGGGGATAGGTGGCTACACCTTC. Its protein is CSARGIGGYTF.

This rearrangement joins TRBV10-1 to TRBJ1-4; TRBD1 matches 9 bases. This CDR3 is built from 14 residues. Per the germline V gene, CDR1 is WNHNN and CDR2 is SYGVQD (reference sequence). V shed 6 bases, J shed 5 bases, and the junction held 4 bases outside the gene matches. The CDR3 sequence: CASSPDRGNEKLFF. The CDR3 coding sequence is TGCGCCAGCAGCCCAGACAGGGGGAATGAAAAACTGTTTTTT.

The V gene is TRBV2, the J gene TRBJ1-4, with 10 bases aligning to TRBD1. Trimming took 7 bases from V and 5 from J; bases not matched to a gene: 7. The CDR3 is 15 amino acids. From germline, CDR1 is SNHLY and CDR2 FYNNEI. CDR3 amino acids: CASKGTGVRNEKLFF. CDR3 coding DNA: TGTGCCAGCAAGGGGACAGGGGTTCGGAATGAAAAACTGTTTTTT. Based on the CDR3 plus reference TRBV2 and TRBJ1-4, the full variable domain is EPEVTQTPSHQVTQMGQEVILRCVPISNHLYFYWYRQILGQKVEFLVSFYNNEISEKSEIFDDQFSVERPDGSNFTLKIRSTKLEDSAMYFCASKGTGVRNEKLFFGSGTQLSVL.

The chain has TRBV19 and TRBJ2-2, with 7 bases fitting TRBD1. The germline CDR1 and CDR2 sequences are LNHDA and SQIVND (reference sequence). The CDR3 totals 14 residues. V was clipped by 5 bases and J by 4 bases; unmatched bases: 4. CDR3 coding DNA: TGTGCCAGTAGTCCGAACAGGGGCACCGGGGAGCTGTTTTTT. Protein sequence: CASSPNRGTGELFF.

The V call is TRBV4-1, the J call TRBJ1-5, with a possible D match to TRBD1 (5 bases). Looked up from germline, CDR1 is MGHRA and CDR2 is YSYEKL. This CDR3 region has 15 residues. Trimming stripped 4 bases from V and 3 bases from J, with 13 bases between. CDR3 sequence reads: CASSPSLGVNQPQHF. The DNA for the CDR3 is TGCGCCAGCAGCCCGTCACTGGGGGTCAATCAGCCCCAGCATTTT.

This sequence joins TRBV24-1 and TRBJ1-1; 7 nucleotides agree with TRBD1. The germline CDR1 and CDR2 sequences are KGHDR and SFDVKD. CDR3 length equals 17 residues. Trimming took 3 bases from V and 1 from J; bases not matched to a gene: 10. CDR3 bases: TGTGCCACCAGTGATCGGGCAGACAGGGCAAGGAACACTGAAGCTTTCTTT. Translating it yields CATSDRADRARNTEAFF.

The V and J genes are TRBV5-1 and TRBJ2-7; 16 bases match TRBD2. V lost 4 bases and J lost 7; bases outside the gene matches: 5. Germline V gene sequence: CDR1 SGHRS, CDR2 YFSETQ. This CDR3 is built from 15 residues. The CDR3: CASSPGTSGRGEQYF. CDR3 nucleotide sequence: TGCGCCAGCAGCCCGGGGACTAGCGGGAGGGGGGAGCAGTACTTC. Variable domain in full (rest from reference TRBV5-1 and TRBJ2-7): KAGVTQTPRYLIKTRGQQVTLSCSPISGHRSVSWYQQTPGQGLQFLFEYFSETQRNKGNFPGRFSGRQFSNSRSEMNVSTLELGDSALYLCASSPGTSGRGEQYFGPGTRLTVT.

The chain has TRBV9 and TRBJ2-2; TRBD2 matches 7 bases. With 3 bases clipped from V and 4 bases from J, the junction kept 12 bases outside the gene matches. The CDR3 spans 17 residues. Germline CDR1 SGDLS, CDR2 YYNGEE. The DNA of the CDR3 is TGTGCCAGCAGCGAGCAACCTAGCGGCAGAACCACCGGGGAGCTGTTTTTT. Protein: CASSEQPSGRTTGELFF.

This clone was counted between two and nine times. V gene TRBV9 combines with J gene TRBJ1-2; D ambiguous. The germline CDR1 and CDR2 sequences are SGDLS and YYNGEE. Trimming cost V 0 bases and J 4 bases, with 7 bases left between them. The CDR3 is made up of 13 amino acids. The CDR3 sequence: CASSVEDAYGYTF. The CDR3 region has the DNA TGTGCCAGCAGCGTAGAGGACGCCTATGGCTACACCTTC.